This T cell receptor (beta chain) is drawn from a study of CD8+ T cells in alopecia areata. On the study more broadly: In an open-label trial, patients got 5 to 10 mg tofacitinib twice daily. Overall study results and limits: Patients displayed less clarity in TCR sharing than mice, a finding possibly related to HLA. Greater clonality was observed in lesional scalp samples, especially alopecia totalis/universalis, versus normal scalp.

Once RNA had been extracted, it was reverse transcribed into cDNA to act as the sequencing template. Sequencing used immunoSEQ multiplex PCR; TCRdb keeps in-frame clones, though not all of them. The sample shows about 200,000 clones, roughly 57% of them seen only once. With regard to this clone: Its antigen remains unknown.

CDR1 MNHEY and CDR2 SMNVEV come from the germline V gene (reference sequence). CDR3 length equals 15 residues. V lost 0 bases to trimming and J lost 1 base, with 9 bases between them. The material sequenced was CD4+ T cells sorted from blood, taken at week 0. The TCR comes from a human donor with alopecia areata. The gene calls are TRBV27 and TRBJ1-1, with D maybe TRBD1 (5 bases). The CDR3 bases are TGTGCCAGCAGTTTATCGTTCGGGGGGAACACTGAAGCTTTCTTT. Protein sequence: CASSLSFGGNTEAFF.